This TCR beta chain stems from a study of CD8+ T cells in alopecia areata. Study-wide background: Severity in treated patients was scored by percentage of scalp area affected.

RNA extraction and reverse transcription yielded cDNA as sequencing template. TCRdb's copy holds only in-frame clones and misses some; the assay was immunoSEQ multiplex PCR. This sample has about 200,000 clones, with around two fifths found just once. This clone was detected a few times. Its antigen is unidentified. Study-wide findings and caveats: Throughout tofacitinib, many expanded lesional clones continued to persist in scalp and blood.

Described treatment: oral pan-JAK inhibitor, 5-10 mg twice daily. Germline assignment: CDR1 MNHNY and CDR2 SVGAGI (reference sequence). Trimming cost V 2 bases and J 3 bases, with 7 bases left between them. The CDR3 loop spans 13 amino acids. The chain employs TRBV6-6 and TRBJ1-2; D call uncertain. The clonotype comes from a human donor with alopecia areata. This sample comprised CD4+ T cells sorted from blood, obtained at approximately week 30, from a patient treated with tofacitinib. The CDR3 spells CASSYERYYGYTF. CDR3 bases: TGTGCCAGCAGTTACGAACGGTACTATGGCTACACCTTC.